This TCR beta chain was captured in a study of blood T cell repertoires in COVID-19. Recovered status in Cohort 3 required two negative PCRs, clearance, or symptom resolution. TCRdb keeps only in-frame clones here, not all; method: immunoSEQ multiplex PCR. The data contain about 380,000 clones, around 87% of them singletons. Between the trimmed V and J ends, which lost 6 bases and 1 base, there was a span of 9 bases. This CDR3 contains 13 residues. CDR1 and CDR2 from the germline V gene are ENHRY and SYGVKD. This clonotype was sampled from a man in his thirties or forties who had recovered from COVID-19. This rearrangement joins TRBV10-3 to TRBJ1-2; tentatively, D is TRBD1 (5 bases). The specimen sequenced was PBMCs or T cells enriched from blood (not recorded which). CDR3 region: CAISADSNYGYTF. The CDR3 DNA reads TGTGCCATCAGCGCTGACAGTAACTATGGCTACACCTTC.